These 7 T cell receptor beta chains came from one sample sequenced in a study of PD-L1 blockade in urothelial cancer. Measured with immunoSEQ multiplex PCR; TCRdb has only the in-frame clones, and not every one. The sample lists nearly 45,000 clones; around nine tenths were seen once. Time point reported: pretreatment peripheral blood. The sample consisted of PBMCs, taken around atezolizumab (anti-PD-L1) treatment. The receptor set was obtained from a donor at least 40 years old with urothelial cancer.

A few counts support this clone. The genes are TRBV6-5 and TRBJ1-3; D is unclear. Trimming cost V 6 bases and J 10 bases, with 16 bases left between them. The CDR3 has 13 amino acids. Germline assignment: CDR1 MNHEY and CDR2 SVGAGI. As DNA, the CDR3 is TGTGCCAGCAGCCAAAGGGATTCGGGGACCATATATTTT. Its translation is CASSQRDSGTIYF.

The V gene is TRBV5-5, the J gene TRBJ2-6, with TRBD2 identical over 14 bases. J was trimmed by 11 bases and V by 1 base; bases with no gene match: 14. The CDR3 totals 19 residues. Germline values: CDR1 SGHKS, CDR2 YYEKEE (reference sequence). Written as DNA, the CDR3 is TGTGCCAGCAGCTTGCCTAACTTAGCCCCGGGACTAGCGGGAGACGTCCTGACTTTC. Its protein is CASSLPNLAPGLAGDVLTF.

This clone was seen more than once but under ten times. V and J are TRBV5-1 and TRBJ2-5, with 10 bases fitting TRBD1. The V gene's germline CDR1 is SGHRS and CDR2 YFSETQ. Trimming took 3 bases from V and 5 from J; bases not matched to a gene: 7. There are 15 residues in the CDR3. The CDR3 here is CASSSRTGGWETQYF. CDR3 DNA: TGCGCCAGCAGCTCGAGGACAGGGGGTTGGGAGACCCAGTACTTC.

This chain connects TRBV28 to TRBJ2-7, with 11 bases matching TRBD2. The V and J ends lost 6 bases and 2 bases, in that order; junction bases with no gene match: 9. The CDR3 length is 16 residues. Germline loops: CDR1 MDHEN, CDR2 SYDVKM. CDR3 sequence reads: CASSSGTSGPAYEQYF. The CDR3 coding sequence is TGTGCCAGCAGCTCCGGGACTAGCGGCCCTGCCTACGAGCAGTACTTC.

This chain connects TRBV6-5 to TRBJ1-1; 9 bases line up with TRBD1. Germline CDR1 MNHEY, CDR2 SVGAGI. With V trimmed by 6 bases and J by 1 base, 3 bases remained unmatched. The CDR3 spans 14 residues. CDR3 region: CASRDRGKNTEAFF. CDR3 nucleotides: TGTGCCAGCAGAGACAGGGGGAAGAACACTGAAGCTTTCTTT.

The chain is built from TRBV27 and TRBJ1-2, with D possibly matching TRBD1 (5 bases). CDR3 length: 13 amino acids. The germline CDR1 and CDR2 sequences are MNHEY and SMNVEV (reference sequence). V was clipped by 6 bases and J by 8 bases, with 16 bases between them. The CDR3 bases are TGTGCCAGCAGGGAGGGGACGAAGGGGGGCTACACCTTC. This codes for CASREGTKGGYTF.

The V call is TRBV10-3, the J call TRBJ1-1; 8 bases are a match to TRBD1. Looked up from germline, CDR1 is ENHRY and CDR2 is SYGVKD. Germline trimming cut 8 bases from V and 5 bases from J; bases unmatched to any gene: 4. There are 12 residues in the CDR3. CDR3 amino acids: CAIARGQTEAFF. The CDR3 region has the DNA TGTGCCATCGCCAGGGGGCAAACTGAAGCTTTCTTT.